These 6 T cell receptor beta chains share one sample of origin, sequenced in a study of blood T cell repertoires in COVID-19. The table came from immunoSEQ multiplex PCR; TCRdb's copy has only in-frame clones and leaves some out. The sample consists of 200,000 to 250,000 clones, 87% of them appearing once. Sequenced sample: PBMCs or T cells enriched from blood (not recorded which). These receptors came from a man under 40 who had recovered from COVID-19.

The J gene is TRBJ2-6, the V gene TRBV19, with 10 positions matching TRBD1. Germline V gene sequence: CDR1 LNHDA, CDR2 SQIVND (reference sequence). V lost 4 bases to trimming and J lost 0 bases; unmatched junction nucleotides: 12. This CDR3 spans 20 amino acids. CDR3 amino acids: CASSTETGGASLSGANVLTF. For the CDR3, the DNA is TGTGCCAGTAGTACGGAGACAGGGGGCGCATCTCTCTCTGGGGCCAACGTCCTGACTTTC.

V and J are TRBV5-6 and TRBJ2-5; D ambiguous. Per germline, CDR1 SGHDT and CDR2 YYEEEE. The CDR3 runs to 13 residues. The ends were cut back, 2 bases at V and 4 bases at J, with 9 bases in the middle. The CDR3 DNA reads as TGTGCCAGCAGCTTCGCGCGGTTAGAGACCCAGTACTTC. Translating gives CASSFARLETQYF. Drawing the rest from reference TRBV5-6 and TRBJ2-5, the complete variable domain is DAGVTQSPTHLIKTRGQQVTLRCSPKSGHDTVSWYQQALGQGPQFIFQYYEEEERQRGNFPDRFSGHQFPNYSSELNVNALLLGDSALYLCASSFARLETQYFGPGTRLLVL.

The chain joins TRBV11-1 to TRBJ1-4; 8 bases align to TRBD1. V lost 5 bases, J lost 8 bases, and 10 bases stayed unmatched. CDR1 is SGHAT, CDR2 FQDESV, per germline (reference sequence). This CDR3 comprises 15 residues. The CDR3 coding sequence is TGTGCCAGCAGCCAGACCGGGACAGGTAGAGAAAAACTGTTTTTT. It codes for CASSQTGTGREKLFF. Together with reference TRBV11-1 and TRBJ1-4, the CDR3 gives the full variable domain: EAEVAQSPRYKITEKSQAVAFWCDPISGHATLYWYRQILGQGPELLVQFQDESVVDDSQLPKDRFSAERLKGVDSTLKIQPAELGDSAMYLCASSQTGTGREKLFFGSGTQLSVL.

This clone has just one count. The chain links TRBV19 to TRBJ1-2; the D is unclear. The CDR3 consists of 15 residues. From germline, CDR1 is LNHDA and CDR2 SQIVND (reference sequence). Between the trimmed V and J ends, which lost 3 bases and 8 bases, there was a span of 19 bases. In DNA, the CDR3 is TGTGCCAGTAGTATTCCGGGAGCCACCACGGGGGGCTACACCTTC. This gives the protein CASSIPGATTGGYTF.

V and J are TRBV5-6 and TRBJ2-4, with 8 bases identical to TRBD1. Germline trimming cut 2 bases from V and 7 bases from J; bases unmatched to any gene: 8. The CDR3 is made up of 15 amino acids. The V gene's germline CDR1 is SGHDT and CDR2 YYEEEE. The CDR3 here is CASSFGQGGWNIQYF. The DNA of the CDR3 is TGTGCCAGCAGCTTCGGACAGGGCGGTTGGAACATTCAGTACTTC.

The V call is TRBV4-1, the J call TRBJ1-2; D call uncertain. CDR3 size: 15 residues. Germline values: CDR1 MGHRA, CDR2 YSYEKL. Trimming stripped 0 bases from V and 4 bases from J, with 12 bases between. CDR3 residues: CASSQEAAVVYGYTF. DNA for the CDR3: TGCGCCAGCAGCCAAGAAGCGGCGGTCGTCTATGGCTACACCTTC.